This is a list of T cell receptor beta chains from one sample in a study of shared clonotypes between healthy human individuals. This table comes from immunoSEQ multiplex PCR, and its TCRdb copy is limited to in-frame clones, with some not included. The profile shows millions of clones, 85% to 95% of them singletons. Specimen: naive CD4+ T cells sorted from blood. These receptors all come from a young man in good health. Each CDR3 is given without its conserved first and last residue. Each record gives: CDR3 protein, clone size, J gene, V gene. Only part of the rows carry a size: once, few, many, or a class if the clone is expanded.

CDR3: ASSILEGSRNQPQH
size: .
J: TRBJ1-5
V: TRBV19

CDR3: ASRLREGSYNEQF
size: .
J: TRBJ2-1
V: TRBV7-9

CDR3: ASSLSLIAKNIQY
size: .
J: TRBJ2-4
V: TRBV11-2

CDR3: ASSHLQGAFPFGELF
size: .
J: TRBJ2-2
V: TRBV19

CDR3: ASSPGQEGTDTQY
size: .
J: TRBJ2-3
V: TRBV5-1

CDR3: ASTPSGPGAAYEQY
size: .
J: TRBJ2-7
V: TRBV6-6

CDR3: ASSQGHSSGNHKYEQY
size: once
J: .
V: TRBV4-3

CDR3: ATRVGDVSSYEQY
size: .
J: TRBJ2-7
V: TRBV6-5

CDR3: AWSIRTSGRPGELF
size: once
J: TRBJ2-2
V: TRBV30

CDR3: ASSPSGQGRTGELF
size: .
J: TRBJ2-2
V: TRBV27

CDR3: ASSPSRGRYEQY
size: .
J: TRBJ2-7
V: TRBV18

CDR3: ASSYSREGYGYT
size: few
J: TRBJ1-2
V: TRBV6-5

CDR3: ASSQDRGFLNEKLF
size: .
J: TRBJ1-4
V: TRBV4-1

CDR3: ASSTPGSGLGFDTQY
size: .
J: TRBJ2-3
V: TRBV21-1

CDR3: ASSLSGVAEQY
size: .
J: TRBJ2-7
V: TRBV7-2

CDR3: ASSLLSGGGQDEQY
size: .
J: TRBJ2-7
V: TRBV28

CDR3: ASTGSGLGDTQY
size: .
J: TRBJ2-3
V: TRBV6-1

CDR3: ASTPPGTGNEQF
size: .
J: TRBJ2-1
V: TRBV6-5

CDR3: AWGGRPVSYEQY
size: .
J: TRBJ2-7
V: TRBV30

CDR3: ASSLGSDRTDTQY
size: .
J: TRBJ2-3
V: TRBV11-3

CDR3: ASRDSPADTQY
size: .
J: TRBJ2-3
V: TRBV7-8

CDR3: ASSLEVGGEQY
size: .
J: TRBJ2-7
V: TRBV11-2

CDR3: ASSDAYRYT
size: .
J: TRBJ1-2
V: TRBV6-4

CDR3: ASSLGQGIQETQY
size: .
J: TRBJ2-5
V: TRBV7-9

CDR3: ASSEQGNTEAF
size: .
J: TRBJ1-1
V: TRBV6-1

CDR3: ASSGQVGTGELF
size: once
J: TRBJ2-2
V: TRBV6-1

CDR3: ASGGLAINEQF
size: .
J: TRBJ2-1
V: TRBV11-2

CDR3: ASSRTGTYEQY
size: .
J: TRBJ2-7
V: TRBV18

CDR3: ASTLKRDRETFWNTGELF
size: .
J: TRBJ2-2
V: TRBV28

CDR3: ASSEGLSLEAF
size: few
J: TRBJ1-1
V: TRBV18

CDR3: ASIAEGQGERAF
size: .
J: TRBJ1-1
V: TRBV5-4

CDR3: ASSSGQAGRKGYT
size: .
J: TRBJ1-2
V: TRBV19

CDR3: ASSKPGQGNTEAF
size: .
J: TRBJ1-1
V: TRBV19

CDR3: ASSQENPSSGVADTQY
size: .
J: TRBJ2-3
V: TRBV4-2

CDR3: ASSLSGPKPQTQY
size: .
J: TRBJ2-3
V: TRBV6-5

CDR3: ASSMAGRVANQPQH
size: .
J: TRBJ1-5
V: TRBV19

CDR3: ASSLYGRGEETQY
size: .
J: TRBJ2-5
V: TRBV5-1

CDR3: ASSSGSAGNIQY
size: .
J: TRBJ2-4
V: TRBV6-1

CDR3: AIRDMNTEAF
size: .
J: TRBJ1-1
V: TRBV10-3

CDR3: AWSVRQDAEAF
size: .
J: TRBJ1-1
V: TRBV30

CDR3: ASSLGPDTQY
size: .
J: TRBJ2-3
V: TRBV6-1

CDR3: ASRQQGGNTEAF
size: .
J: TRBJ1-1
V: TRBV7-9

CDR3: ASRPIGLEAF
size: once
J: TRBJ1-1
V: TRBV28

CDR3: AISELLSSYGYT
size: once
J: TRBJ1-2
V: TRBV10-3

CDR3: ASNWGRDYGYT
size: .
J: TRBJ1-2
V: TRBV19

CDR3: ASPRDRLGGGELF
size: .
J: TRBJ2-2
V: TRBV6-7

CDR3: ASSRYQGSTDTQY
size: .
J: TRBJ2-3
V: TRBV18